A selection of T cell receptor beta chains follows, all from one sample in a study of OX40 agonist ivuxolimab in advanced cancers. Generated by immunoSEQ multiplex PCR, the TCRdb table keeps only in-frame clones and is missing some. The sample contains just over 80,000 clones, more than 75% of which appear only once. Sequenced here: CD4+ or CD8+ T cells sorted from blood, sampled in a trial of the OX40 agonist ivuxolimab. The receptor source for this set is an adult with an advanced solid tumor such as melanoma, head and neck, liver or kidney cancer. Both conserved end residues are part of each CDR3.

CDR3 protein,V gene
CASSAAPGETQYF,TRBV9
CASSLGTSEYNEQFF,TRBV14
CASSSPTGVPEKLFF,TRBV5-4
CASSFLAGEAGELFF,TRBV5-1
CASSPGQGINQPQHF,TRBV18
CASSQDKDVYGYTF,TRBV4-3
CASSLDRQNYGYTF,TRBV5-4
CASSLHGGTGELFF,TRBV28
CASSVDRAYEQYF,TRBV2
CASSEAGTGPTAFF,TRBV6-1
CASSLSGPRETQYF,TRBV27
CASSWGRTNQPQHF,TRBV6-1
CASSPKTRSSYNEQFF,TRBV7-2
CASSDGTWFSNSPLHF,TRBV6-1
CASSYPGTDTQYF,TRBV6-6
CASTGTSLRQFF,TRBV5-4
CASSPITLGYTF,TRBV18
CASSSTGVNQPQHF,TRBV19
CASSLGSTRGNIQYF,TRBV2
CASSLGGGSEKLFF,TRBV5-1
CASSPRTAYEQYF,TRBV18
CASSRATGPYGYTF,TRBV19
CSVWVAGQPSETQYF,TRBV29-1
CASSPRGTGYGYTF,TRBV27
CASSEWETQYF,TRBV2
CASSQVADTQYF,TRBV9
CASSQGGTEAFF,TRBV6-1
CASSLGRQLNTEAFF,TRBV5-1
CASSLEGAGGPTGELFF,TRBV11-2
CSVGGQGAGANVLTF,TRBV29-1
CASSFYTPTDATNEKLFF,TRBV7-8
CASSLAGTETEAFF,TRBV5-1
CASSWGRSTGELFF,TRBV5-8
CASSRRQGNLVNTEAFF,TRBV7-9
CASSPTENTEAFF,TRBV6-5
CATQTEHTGELFF,TRBV19
CASSIGTGTIYF,TRBV19
CASSGTTGTPSNQPQHF,TRBV7-9
CASPEGSPDIEQFF,TRBV4-1
CASSRDRIGNTIYF,TRBV5-4
CASSTRTSGEETQYF,TRBV6-6